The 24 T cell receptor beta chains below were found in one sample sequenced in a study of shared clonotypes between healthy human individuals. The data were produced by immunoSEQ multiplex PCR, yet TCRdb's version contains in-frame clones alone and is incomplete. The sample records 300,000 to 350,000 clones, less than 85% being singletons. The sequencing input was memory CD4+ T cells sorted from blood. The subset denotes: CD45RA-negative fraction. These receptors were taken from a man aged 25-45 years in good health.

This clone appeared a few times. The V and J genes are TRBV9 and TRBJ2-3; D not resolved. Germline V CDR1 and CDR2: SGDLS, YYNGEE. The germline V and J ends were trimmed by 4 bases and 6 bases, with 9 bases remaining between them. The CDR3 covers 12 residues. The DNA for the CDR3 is TGTGCCAGCAGCCTTATGGGGGATACGCAGTATTTT. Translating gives CASSLMGDTQYF.

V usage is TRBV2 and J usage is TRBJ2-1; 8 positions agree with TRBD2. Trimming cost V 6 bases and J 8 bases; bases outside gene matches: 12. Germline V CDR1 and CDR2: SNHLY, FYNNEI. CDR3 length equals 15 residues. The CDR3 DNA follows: TGTGCCAGCAGGTACACCGGGACTAGGGTCGATGAGCAGTTCTTC. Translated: CASRYTGTRVDEQFF.

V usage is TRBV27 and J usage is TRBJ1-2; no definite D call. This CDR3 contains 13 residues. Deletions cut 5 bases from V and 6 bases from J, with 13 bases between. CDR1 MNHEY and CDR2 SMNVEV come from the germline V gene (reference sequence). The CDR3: CASSQPGEDGYTF. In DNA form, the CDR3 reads TGTGCCAGCAGTCAGCCGGGTGAGGATGGCTACACCTTC.

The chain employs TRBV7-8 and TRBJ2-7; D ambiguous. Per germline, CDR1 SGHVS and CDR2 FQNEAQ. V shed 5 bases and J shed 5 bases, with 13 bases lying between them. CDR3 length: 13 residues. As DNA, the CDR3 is TGTGCCAGCAGCCCCAGTCACGGACACGAGCAGTACTTC. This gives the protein CASSPSHGHEQYF.

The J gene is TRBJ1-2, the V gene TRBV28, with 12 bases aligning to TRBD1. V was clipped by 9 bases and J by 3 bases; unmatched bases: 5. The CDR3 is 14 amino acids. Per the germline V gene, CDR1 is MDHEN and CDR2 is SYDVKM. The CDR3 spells CASSGTGGDYGYTF. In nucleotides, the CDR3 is TGTGCCAGTTCCGGGACAGGGGGCGACTATGGCTACACCTTC.

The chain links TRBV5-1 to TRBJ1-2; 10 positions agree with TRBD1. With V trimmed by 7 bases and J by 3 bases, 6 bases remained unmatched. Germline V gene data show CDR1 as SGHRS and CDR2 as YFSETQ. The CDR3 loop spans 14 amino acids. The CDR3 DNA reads TGCGCCAGCCAGACAGGGGGCTACGACTATGGCTACACCTTC. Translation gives CASQTGGYDYGYTF. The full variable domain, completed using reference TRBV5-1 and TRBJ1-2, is KAGVTQTPRYLIKTRGQQVTLSCSPISGHRSVSWYQQTPGQGLQFLFEYFSETQRNKGNFPGRFSGRQFSNSRSEMNVSTLELGDSALYLCASQTGGYDYGYTFGSGTRLTVV.

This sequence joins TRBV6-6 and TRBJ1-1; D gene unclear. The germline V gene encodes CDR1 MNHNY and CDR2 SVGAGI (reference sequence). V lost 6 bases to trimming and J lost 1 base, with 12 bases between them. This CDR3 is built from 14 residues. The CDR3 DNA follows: TGTGCCAGCAGCCTACGTCTAGAGAACACTGAAGCTTTCTTT. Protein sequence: CASSLRLENTEAFF.

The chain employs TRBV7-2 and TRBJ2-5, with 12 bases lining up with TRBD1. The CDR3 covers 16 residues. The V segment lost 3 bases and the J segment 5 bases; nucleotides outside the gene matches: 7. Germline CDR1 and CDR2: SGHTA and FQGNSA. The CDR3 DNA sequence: TGTGCCAGCAGCTTGCAGGGACAGGGGGCGGGGGAGACCCAGTACTTC. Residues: CASSLQGQGAGETQYF.

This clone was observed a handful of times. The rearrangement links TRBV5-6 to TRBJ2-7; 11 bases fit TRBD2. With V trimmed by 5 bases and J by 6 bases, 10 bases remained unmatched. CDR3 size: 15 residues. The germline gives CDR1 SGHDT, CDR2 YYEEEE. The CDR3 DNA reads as TGTGCCAGCAGTTCCGTAGCGGGAGGGCGATCCGAGCAGTACTTC. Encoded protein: CASSSVAGGRSEQYF.

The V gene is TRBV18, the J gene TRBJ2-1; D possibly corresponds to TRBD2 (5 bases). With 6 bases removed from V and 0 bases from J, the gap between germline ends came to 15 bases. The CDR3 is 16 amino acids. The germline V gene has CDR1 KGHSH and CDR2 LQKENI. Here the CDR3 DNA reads TGTGCCAGCTCCCGGAATACTAGAGGCTCCTACAATGAGCAGTTCTTC. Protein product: CASSRNTRGSYNEQFF.

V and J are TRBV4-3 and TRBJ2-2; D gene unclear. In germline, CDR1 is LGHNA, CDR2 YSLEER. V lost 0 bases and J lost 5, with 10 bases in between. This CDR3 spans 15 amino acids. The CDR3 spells CASSQDRTWTGELFF. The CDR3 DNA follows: TGCGCCAGCAGCCAAGATCGAACGTGGACCGGGGAGCTGTTTTTT.

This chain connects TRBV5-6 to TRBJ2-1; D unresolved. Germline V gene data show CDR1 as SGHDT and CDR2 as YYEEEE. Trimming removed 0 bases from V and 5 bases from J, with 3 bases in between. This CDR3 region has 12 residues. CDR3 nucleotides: TGTGCCAGCAGCTTGGTTAACAATGAGCAGTTCTTC. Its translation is CASSLVNNEQFF.

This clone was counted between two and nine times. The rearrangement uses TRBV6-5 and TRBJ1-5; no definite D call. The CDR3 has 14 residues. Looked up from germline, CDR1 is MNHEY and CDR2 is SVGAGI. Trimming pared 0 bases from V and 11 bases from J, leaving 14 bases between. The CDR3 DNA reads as TGTGCCAGCAGTTACTCGGGTAAAGGAAATTCCCAGCATTTT. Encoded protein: CASSYSGKGNSQHF.

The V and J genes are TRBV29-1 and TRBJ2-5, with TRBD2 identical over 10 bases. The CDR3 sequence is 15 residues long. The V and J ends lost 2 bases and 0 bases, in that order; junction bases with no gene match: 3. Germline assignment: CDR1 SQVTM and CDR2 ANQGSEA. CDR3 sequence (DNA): TGCAGCGTTGAATTACTAGCGGGGTACCAAGAGACCCAGTACTTC. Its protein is CSVELLAGYQETQYF.

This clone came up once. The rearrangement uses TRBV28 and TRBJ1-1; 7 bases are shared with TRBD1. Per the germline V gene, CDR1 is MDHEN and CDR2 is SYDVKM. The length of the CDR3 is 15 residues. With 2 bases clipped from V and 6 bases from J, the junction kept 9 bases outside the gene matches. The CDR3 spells CASSLPYSGGPEAFF. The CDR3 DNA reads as TGTGCCAGCAGTTTACCCTATTCAGGGGGACCTGAAGCTTTCTTT.

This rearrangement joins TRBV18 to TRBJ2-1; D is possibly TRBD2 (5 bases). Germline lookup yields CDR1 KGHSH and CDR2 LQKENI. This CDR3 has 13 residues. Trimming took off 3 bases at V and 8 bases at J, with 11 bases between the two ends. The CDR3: CASSPGLAHEQFF. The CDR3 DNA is TGTGCCAGCTCACCCGGGCTAGCCCATGAGCAGTTCTTC.

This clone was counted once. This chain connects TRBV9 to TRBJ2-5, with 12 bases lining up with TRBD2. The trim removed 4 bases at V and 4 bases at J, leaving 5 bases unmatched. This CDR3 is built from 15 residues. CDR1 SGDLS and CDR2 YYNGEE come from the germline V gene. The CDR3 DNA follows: TGTGCCAGCAGCCCTGGGACTAGCGGGCGAGAGACCCAGTACTTC. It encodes CASSPGTSGRETQYF.

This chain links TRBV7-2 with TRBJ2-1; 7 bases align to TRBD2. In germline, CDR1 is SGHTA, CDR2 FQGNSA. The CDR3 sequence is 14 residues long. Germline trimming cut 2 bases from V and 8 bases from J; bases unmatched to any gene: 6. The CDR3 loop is CASSLTGGRYEQFF. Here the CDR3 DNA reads TGTGCCAGCAGCTTAACGGGAGGACGATATGAGCAGTTCTTC.

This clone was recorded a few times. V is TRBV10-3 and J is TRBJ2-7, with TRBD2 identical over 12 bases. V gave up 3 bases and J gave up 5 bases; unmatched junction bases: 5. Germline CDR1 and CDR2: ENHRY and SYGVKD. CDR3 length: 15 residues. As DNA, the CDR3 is TGTGCCATCAGTGAACAGACTAGCGGGAGCCACGAGCAGTACTTC. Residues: CAISEQTSGSHEQYF.

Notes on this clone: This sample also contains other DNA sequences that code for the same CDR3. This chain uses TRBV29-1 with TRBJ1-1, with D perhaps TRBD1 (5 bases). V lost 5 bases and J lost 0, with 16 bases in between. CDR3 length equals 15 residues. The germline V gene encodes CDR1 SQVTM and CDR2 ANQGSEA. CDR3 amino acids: CSVSPGWGMNTEAFF. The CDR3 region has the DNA TGCAGCGTTTCGCCAGGGTGGGGAATGAACACTGAAGCTTTCTTT.

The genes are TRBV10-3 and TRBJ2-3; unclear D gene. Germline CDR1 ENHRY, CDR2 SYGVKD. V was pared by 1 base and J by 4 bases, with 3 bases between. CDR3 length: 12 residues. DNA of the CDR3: TGTGCCATCAGTGAGTTGGCAGATACGCAGTATTTT. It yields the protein CAISELADTQYF.

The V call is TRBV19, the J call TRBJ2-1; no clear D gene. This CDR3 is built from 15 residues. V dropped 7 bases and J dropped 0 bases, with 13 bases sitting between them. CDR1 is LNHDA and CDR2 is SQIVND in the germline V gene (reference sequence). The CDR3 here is CASTRTSGSYNEQFF. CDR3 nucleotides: TGTGCCAGTACCCGGACCTCTGGCTCCTACAATGAGCAGTTCTTC.

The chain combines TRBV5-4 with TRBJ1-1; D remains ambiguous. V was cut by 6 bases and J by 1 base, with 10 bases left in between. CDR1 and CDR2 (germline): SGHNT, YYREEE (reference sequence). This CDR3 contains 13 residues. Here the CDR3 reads CASTTDGNTEAFF. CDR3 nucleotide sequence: TGTGCCAGCACCACCGACGGGAACACTGAAGCTTTCTTT.

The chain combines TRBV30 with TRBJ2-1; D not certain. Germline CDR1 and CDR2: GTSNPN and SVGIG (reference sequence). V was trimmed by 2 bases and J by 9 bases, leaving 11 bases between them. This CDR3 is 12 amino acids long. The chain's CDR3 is CAWSSPLREQFF. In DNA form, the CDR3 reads TGTGCCTGGAGTTCTCCCCTGCGTGAGCAGTTCTTC. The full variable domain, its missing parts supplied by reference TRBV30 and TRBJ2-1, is SQTIHQWPATLVQPVGSPLSLECTVEGTSNPNLYWYRQAAGRGLQLLFYSVGIGQISSEVPQNLSASRPQDRQFILSSKKLLLSDSGFYLCAWSSPLREQFFGPGTRLTVL.